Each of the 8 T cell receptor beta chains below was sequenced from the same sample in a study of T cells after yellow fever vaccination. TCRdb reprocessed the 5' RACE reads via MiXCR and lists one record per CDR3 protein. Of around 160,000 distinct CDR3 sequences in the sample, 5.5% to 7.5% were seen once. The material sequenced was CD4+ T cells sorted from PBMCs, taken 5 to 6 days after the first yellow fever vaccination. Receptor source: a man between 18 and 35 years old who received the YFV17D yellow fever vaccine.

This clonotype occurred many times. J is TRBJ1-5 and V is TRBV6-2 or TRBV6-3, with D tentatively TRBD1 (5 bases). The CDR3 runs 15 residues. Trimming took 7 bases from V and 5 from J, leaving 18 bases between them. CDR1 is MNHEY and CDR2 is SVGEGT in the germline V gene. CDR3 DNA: TGTGCCAGCACCCAAACGGGGGGAGGCCATCAGCCCCAGCATTTT. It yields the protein CASTQTGGGHQPQHF.

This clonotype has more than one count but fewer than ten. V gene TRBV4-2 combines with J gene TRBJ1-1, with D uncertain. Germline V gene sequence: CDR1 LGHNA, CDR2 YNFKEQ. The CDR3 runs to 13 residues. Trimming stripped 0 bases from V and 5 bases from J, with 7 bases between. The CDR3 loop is CASSQDPGTEAFF. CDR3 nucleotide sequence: TGTGCCAGCAGCCAAGATCCGGGGACTGAAGCTTTCTTT.

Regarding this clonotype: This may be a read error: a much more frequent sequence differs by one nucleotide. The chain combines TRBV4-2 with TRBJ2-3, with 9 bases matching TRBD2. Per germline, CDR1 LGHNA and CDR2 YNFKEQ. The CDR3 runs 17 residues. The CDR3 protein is CSSSQGVAGASTDTQYF. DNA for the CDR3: TGTTCCAGCAGCCAAGGGGTAGCGGGGGCCAGCACAGATACGCAGTATTTT.

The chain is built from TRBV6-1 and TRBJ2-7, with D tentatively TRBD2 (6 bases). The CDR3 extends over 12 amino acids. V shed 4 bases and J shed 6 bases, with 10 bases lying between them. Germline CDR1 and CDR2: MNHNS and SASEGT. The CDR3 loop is CASSGLLAEQYF. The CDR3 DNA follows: TGTGCCAGCAGTGGATTACTAGCCGAGCAGTACTTC.

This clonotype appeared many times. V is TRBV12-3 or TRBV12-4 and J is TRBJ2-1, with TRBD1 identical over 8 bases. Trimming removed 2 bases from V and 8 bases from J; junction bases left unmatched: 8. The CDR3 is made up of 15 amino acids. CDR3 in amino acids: CASSLMAGQAYEQFF. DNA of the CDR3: TGTGCCAGCAGTTTAATGGCGGGACAGGCCTATGAGCAGTTCTTC.

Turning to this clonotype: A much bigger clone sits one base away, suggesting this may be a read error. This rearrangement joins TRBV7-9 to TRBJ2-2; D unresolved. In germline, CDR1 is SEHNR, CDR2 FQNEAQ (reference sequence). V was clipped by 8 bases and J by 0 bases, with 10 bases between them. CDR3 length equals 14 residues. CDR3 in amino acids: CASVETANTGELFF. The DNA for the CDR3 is TGTGCCAGCGTCGAGACCGCGAACACCGGGGAGCTGTTTTTT.

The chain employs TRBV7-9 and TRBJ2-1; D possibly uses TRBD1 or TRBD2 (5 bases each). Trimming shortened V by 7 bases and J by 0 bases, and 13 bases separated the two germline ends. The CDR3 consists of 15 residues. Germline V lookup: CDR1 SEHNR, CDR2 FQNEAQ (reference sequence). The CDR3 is CASNPGRSSYNEQFF. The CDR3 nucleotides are TGTGCCAGCAACCCGGGGCGGAGCTCCTACAATGAGCAGTTCTTC.

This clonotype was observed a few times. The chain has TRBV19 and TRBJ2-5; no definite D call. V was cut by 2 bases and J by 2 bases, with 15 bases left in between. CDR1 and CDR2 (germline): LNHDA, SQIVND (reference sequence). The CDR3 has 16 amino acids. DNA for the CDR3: TGTGCCAGTAGTATAAGGTCCGGGTTCCTACAAGAGACCCAGTACTTC. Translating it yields CASSIRSGFLQETQYF.